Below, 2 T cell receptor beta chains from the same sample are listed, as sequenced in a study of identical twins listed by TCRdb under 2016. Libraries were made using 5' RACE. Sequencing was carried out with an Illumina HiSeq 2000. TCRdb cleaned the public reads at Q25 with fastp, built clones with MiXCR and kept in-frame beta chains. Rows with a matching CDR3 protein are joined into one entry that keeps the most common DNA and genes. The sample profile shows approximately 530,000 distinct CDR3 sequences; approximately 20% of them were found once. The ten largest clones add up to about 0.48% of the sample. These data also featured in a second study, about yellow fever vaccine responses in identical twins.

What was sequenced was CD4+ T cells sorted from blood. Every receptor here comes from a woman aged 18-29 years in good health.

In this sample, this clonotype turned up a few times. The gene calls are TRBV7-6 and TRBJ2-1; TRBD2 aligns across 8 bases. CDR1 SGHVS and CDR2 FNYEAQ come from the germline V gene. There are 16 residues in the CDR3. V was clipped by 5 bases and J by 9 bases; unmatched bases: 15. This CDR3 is CASSQPLAGYGSEQFF. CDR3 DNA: TGTGCCAGCAGCCAACCGTTAGCGGGATACGGGAGTGAGCAGTTCTTC.

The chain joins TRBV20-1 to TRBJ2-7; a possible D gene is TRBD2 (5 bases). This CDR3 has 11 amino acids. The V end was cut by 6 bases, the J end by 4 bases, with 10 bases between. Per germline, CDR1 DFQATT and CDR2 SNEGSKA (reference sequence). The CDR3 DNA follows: TGCAGTGCCCAGAGGGCGTACGAGCAGTACTTC. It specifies CSAQRAYEQYF.